The source of this TCR beta chain is a study of blood T cells in healthy people across ages. A sample-barcoded 5' primer and a J-beta primer mix were used in a second PCR of roughly 7 to 11 cycles. TCRdb itself ran the 5' RACE reads through MiXCR, one entry per CDR3 protein. The sample comprises approximately 1,000,000 distinct CDR3 sequences, 40% to 50% of which are singletons, and 15% to 20% rests with the top ten. The CDR3 has 16 residues. V lost 0 bases and J lost 4, with 18 bases in between. Germline V gene sequence: CDR1 DFQATT, CDR2 SNEGSKA (reference sequence). The gene calls are TRBV20-1 and TRBJ1-1; D unresolved. Material for sequencing was blood. The clonotype comes from a woman aged 55-69 years in good health. CDR3 bases: TGCAGTGCTAGAGACGGTGGAGCTCCGGCCGTCACTGAAGCTTTCTTT. It encodes CSARDGGAPAVTEAFF.